This T cell receptor (beta chain) emerged from a study of T cell responses to AZD1222 COVID-19 vaccine. Study background: Some second doses came at about 4 weeks and others at about 12 weeks; these were pooled.

Concerning this clone: Its antigen is unidentified.

Study conclusions and caveats: Spike-wide vaccine-associated CD4 TCRs dominated at 160-218 and 743-854.

V lost 10 bases, J lost 7 bases, and 16 bases stayed unmatched. The V gene's germline CDR1 is MDHEN and CDR2 SYDVKM. There are 14 residues in the CDR3. Method: immunoSEQ multiplex PCR; TCRdb's copy keeps in-frame clones and lacks some. The data show roughly 170,000 clones, with roughly nine tenths seen just once and 1.5% to 2% held by the top ten. This chain links TRBV28 with TRBJ2-7, with 7 positions matching TRBD2. This receptor was obtained from an adult in good health. Sequences were derived from peripheral blood, sampled on day 0 of AZD1222 vaccination. The chain's CDR3 is CATTGLLRIGEQYF. The CDR3 DNA follows: TGTGCCACGACGGGACTACTACGGATCGGGGAGCAGTACTTC. Full variable domain (outside the CDR3, taken from reference TRBV28 and TRBJ2-7): DVKVTQSSRYLVKRTGEKVFLECVQDMDHENMFWYRQDPGLGLRLIYFSYDVKMKEKGDIPEGYSVSREKKERFSLILESASTNQTSMYLCATTGLLRIGEQYFGPGTRLTVT.